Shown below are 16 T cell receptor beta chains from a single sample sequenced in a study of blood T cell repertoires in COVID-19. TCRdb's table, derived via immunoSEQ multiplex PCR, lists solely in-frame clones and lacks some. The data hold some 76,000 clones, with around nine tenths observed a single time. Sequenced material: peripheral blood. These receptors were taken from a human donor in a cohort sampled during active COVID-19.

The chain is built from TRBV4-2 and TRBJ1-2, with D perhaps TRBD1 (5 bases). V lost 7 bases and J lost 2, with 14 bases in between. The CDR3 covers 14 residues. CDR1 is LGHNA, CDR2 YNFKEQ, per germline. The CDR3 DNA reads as TGTGCCAGCACGCAGGCGGGGCAAAACTATGGCTACACCTTC. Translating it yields CASTQAGQNYGYTF.

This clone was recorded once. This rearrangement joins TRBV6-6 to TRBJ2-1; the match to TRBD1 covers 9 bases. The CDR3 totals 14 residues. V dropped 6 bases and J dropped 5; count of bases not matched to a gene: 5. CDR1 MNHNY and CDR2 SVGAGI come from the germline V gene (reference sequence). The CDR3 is CASSRDRANNEQFF. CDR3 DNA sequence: TGTGCCAGCAGCCGGGACAGGGCTAACAATGAGCAGTTCTTC.

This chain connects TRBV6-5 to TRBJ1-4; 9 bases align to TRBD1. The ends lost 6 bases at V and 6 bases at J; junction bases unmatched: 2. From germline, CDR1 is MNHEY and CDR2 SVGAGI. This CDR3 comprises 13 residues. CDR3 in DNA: TGTGCCAGCAGAAGGACAGGGGATGAAAAACTGTTTTTT. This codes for CASRRTGDEKLFF.

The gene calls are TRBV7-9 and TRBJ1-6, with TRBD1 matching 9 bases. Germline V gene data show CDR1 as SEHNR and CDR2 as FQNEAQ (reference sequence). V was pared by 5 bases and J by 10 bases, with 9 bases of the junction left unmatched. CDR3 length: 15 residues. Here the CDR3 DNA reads TGTGCCAGCAGCCCGCATCGGACAGGGGACTCACCCCTCCACTTT. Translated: CASSPHRTGDSPLHF.

The CDR3 reads CASSATSEGFNEQFF. CDR3 in DNA: TGTGCCAGCAGCGCCACTAGCGAGGGCTTTAATGAGCAGTTCTTC. The chain uses TRBV11-3 and TRBJ2-1; 7 bases are a match to TRBD2. Trimming took 5 bases from V and 7 from J; bases not matched to a gene: 11. The germline CDR1 and CDR2 sequences are SGHNT and YENEEA. This CDR3 spans 15 amino acids. The entire variable domain, with the rest obtained from reference TRBV11-3 and TRBJ2-1, is as follows: EAGVVQSPRYKIIEKKQPVAFWCNPISGHNTLYWYLQNLGQGPELLIRYENEEAVDDSQLPKDRFSAERLKGVDSTLKIQPAELGDSAVYLCASSATSEGFNEQFFGPGTRLTVL.

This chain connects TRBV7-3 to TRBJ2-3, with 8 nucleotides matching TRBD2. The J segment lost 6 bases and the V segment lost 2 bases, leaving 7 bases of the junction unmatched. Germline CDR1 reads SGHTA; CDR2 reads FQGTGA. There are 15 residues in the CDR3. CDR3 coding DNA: TGTGCCAGCAGCTTAGCGGCGGGGGGCCCGGATACGCAGTATTTT. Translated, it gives CASSLAAGGPDTQYF.

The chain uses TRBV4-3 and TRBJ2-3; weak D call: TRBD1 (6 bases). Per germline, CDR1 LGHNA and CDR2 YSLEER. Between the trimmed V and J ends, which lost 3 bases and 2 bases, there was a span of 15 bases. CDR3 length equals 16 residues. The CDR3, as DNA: TGCGCCAGCAGCCATTCTTTACAGGGCATCACAGATACGCAGTATTTT. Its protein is CASSHSLQGITDTQYF.

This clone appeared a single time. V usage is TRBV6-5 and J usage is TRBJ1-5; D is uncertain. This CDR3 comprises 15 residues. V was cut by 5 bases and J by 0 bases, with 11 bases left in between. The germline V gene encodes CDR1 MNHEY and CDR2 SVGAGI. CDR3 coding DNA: TGTGCCAGCAGTACAACACCTTATAGCAATCAGCCCCAGCATTTT. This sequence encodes CASSTTPYSNQPQHF.

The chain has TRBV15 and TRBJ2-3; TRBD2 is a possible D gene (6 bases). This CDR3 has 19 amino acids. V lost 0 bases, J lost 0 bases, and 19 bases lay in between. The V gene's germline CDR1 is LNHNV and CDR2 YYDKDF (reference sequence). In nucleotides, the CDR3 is TGTGCCACCAGCAGAGATAGCCCATTTCCGGGGACTAGCACAGATACGCAGTATTTT. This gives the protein CATSRDSPFPGTSTDTQYF.

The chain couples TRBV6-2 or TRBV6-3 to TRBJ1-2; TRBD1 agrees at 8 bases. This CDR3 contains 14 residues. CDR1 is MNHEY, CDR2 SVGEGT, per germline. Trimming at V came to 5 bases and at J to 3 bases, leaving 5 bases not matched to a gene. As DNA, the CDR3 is TGTGCCAGCAGTAAGGACAGGGAAGACTATGGCTACACCTTC. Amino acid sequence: CASSKDREDYGYTF.

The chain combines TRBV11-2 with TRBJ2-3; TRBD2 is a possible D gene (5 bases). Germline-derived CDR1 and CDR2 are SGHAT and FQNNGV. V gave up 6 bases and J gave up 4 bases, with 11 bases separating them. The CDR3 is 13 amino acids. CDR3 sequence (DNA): TGTGCCAGCAGTTGGACTGGATCAGATACGCAGTATTTT. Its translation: CASSWTGSDTQYF.

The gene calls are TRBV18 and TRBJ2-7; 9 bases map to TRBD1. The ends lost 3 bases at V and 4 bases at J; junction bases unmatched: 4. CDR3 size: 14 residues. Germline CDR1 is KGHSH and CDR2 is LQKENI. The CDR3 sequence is CASSPGQGIYEQYF. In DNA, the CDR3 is TGTGCCAGCTCACCTGGACAGGGGATTTACGAGCAGTACTTC.

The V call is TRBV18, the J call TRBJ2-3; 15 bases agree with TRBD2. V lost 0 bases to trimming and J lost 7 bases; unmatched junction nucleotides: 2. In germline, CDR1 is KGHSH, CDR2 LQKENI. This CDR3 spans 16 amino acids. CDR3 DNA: TGTGCCAGCTCACCACCGGGACTAGCGGGGGGATATACGCAGTATTTT. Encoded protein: CASSPPGLAGGYTQYF.

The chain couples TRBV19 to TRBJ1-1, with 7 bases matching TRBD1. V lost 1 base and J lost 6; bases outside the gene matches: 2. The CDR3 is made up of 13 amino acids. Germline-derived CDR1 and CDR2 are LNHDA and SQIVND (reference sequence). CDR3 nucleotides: TGTGCCAGTAGTATAGCCAGGGGGGCTGAAGCTTTCTTT. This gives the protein CASSIARGAEAFF.

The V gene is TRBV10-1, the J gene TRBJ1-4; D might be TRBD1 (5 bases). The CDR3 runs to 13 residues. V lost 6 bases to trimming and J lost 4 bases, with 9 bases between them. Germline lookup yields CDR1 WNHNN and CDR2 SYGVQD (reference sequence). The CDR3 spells CASSQGGNEKLFF. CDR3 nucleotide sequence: TGCGCCAGCAGCCAGGGAGGTAATGAAAAACTGTTTTTT.

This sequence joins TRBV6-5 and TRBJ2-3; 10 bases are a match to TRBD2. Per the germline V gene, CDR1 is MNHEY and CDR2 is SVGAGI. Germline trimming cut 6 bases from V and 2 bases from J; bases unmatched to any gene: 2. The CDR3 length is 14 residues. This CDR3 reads CASSGTSDTDTQYF. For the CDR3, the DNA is TGTGCCAGCAGCGGGACTAGCGACACAGATACGCAGTATTTT.